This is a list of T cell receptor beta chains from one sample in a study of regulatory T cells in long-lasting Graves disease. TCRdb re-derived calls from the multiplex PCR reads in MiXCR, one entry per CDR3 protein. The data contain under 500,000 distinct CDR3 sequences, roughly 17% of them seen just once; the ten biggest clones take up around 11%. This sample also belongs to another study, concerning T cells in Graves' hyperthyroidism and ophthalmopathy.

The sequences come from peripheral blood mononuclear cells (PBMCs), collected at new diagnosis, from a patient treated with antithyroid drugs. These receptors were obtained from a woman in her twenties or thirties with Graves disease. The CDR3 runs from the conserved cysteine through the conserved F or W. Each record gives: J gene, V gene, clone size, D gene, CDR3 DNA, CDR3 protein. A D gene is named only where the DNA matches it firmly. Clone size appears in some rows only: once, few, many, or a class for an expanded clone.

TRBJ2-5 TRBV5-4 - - TGTGCCAGCAGCTTGTTAACTCGAGGGGAGACCCAGTACTTC CASSLLTRGETQYF
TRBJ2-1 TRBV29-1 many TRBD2 TGCAGCGACCTCGGACTAGCGGGAGGGCCACAGTTCTTC CSDLGLAGGPQFF
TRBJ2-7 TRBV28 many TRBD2 TGTGCCAGCAGCTTAGGCGGGAGGACCTACGAGCAGTACTTC CASSLGGRTYEQYF
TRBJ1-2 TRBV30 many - TGTGCCGGGAGATCCAGGCAGACCTATGGCTACACCTTC CAGRSRQTYGYTF
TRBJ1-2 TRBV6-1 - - TGTGCCAGCAGTGAAGCCCGGGGCAGGACGTTC CASSEARGRTF
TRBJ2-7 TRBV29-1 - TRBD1 TGCAGCGTAGAGGACAGGGACGAGCAGTACTTC CSVEDRDEQYF
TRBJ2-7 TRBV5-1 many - TGCGCCAGCAGCTTTTGGGAGAAAGAATACGAGCAGTACTTC CASSFWEKEYEQYF
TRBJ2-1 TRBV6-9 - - TGTGCCAGCAGTTACCAGGGGGGATCCTACAATGAGCAGTTCTTC CASSYQGGSYNEQFF
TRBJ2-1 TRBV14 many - TGTGCCAGCAGCCTGGGGGTCTTCAATGAGCAGTTCTTC CASSLGVFNEQFF
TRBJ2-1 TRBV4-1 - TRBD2 TGCGCCAGCAGCCATGATCGAGCGGGAGGACTCCACAATGAGCAGTTCTTC CASSHDRAGGLHNEQFF
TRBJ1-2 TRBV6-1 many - TGTGCCAGCAGTGAAAGTAACGCGCGGGGCTACACCTTC CASSESNARGYTF
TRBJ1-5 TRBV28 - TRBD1 TGTGCCAGCAGTTTAGGTCCGGGCAGGGGGCCGAATCAGCCCCAGCATTTT CASSLGPGRGPNQPQHF
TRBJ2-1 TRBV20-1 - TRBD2 TGCAGTGCTGACTCGCGGGAGATTCGCTATGAGCAGTTCTTC CSADSREIRYEQFF
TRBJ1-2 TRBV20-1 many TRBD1 TGCAGTGCAACGGGACAGTCTAACTATGGCTACACCTTC CSATGQSNYGYTF
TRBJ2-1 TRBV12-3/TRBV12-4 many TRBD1 TGTGCCAGCAGGCCACAGGGGGCGGATGAGCAGTTCTTC CASRPQGADEQFF
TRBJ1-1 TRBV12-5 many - TGTGCTAGTGGTTGGGAGCCTCAGGGAGGGCGGACTGAAGCTTTCTTT CASGWEPQGGRTEAFF
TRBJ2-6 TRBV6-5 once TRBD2 TGTGCCAGCAGTTACTTAGGACTAGCGGGGGTAACCTCTGGGGCCAACGTCCTGACTTTC CASSYLGLAGVTSGANVLTF
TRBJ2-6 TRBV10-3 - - TGTGCCATCAGTGAGGGGTTCTCTGGGGCCAACGTCCTGACTTTC CAISEGFSGANVLTF
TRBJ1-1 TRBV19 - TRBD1 TGTGCCAGTAAGAGCGAGGGGGCTTACACTGAAGCTTTCTTT CASKSEGAYTEAFF
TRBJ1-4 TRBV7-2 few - TGTGCCAGCAGCTTCCAGAACCCTAATGAAAAACTGTTTTTT CASSFQNPNEKLFF
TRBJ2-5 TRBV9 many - TGTGCCAGCAGCGTAAAAAGGGGAGAGGGGGGCCGTTGGGAGACCCAGTACTTC CASSVKRGEGGRWETQYF
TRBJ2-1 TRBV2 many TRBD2 TGTGCCAGCAGTCACCCAGGGACTAGCGGGAGGACATCCTACAATGAGCAGTTCTTC CASSHPGTSGRTSYNEQFF
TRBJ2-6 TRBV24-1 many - TGTGCCACCAGTGTCGGAGGAGGGGGCTCTGGGGCCAACGTCCTGACTTTC CATSVGGGGSGANVLTF
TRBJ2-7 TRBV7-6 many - TGTGCCAGCAGCTCTGGACAGCTCGGGGAGCAGTACTTC CASSSGQLGEQYF
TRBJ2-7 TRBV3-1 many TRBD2 TGTGCCAGCAGCCACACTAGCGGCGGAGATGAGCAGTACTTC CASSHTSGGDEQYF
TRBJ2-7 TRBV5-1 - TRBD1 TGCGCCAGCAGCGGGGGGACAGGGGGATCCGGCGAGCAGTACTTC CASSGGTGGSGEQYF
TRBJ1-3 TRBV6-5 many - TGTGCCAGCAGTTACTCGACCGGGATTGGAAACACCATATATTTT CASSYSTGIGNTIYF
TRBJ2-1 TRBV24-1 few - TGTGCCACCAGTCGTTCGACAGGTGAAAATGAGCAGTTCTTC CATSRSTGENEQFF
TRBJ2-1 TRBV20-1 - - TGCAGTGCTCAGCTAGATACGACCTACAATGAGCAGTTCTTC CSAQLDTTYNEQFF
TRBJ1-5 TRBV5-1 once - TGTGCCAGCAGCTACCGAAGGGGTTATCAGCCCCAGCATTTT CASSYRRGYQPQHF
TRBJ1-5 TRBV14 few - TGTGCCAGCAGCCAAGAGGCCAGGTCCTATAGCAATCAGCCCCAGCATTTT CASSQEARSYSNQPQHF
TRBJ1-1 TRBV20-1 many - TGCAGTGCTAGAGATGACAAACAGTTTGGGGAAGCTTTCTTT CSARDDKQFGEAFF
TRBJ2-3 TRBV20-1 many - TGCAGTTTTACCGACACAATCACAGCCTCCACAGATACGCAGTATTTT CSFTDTITASTDTQYF
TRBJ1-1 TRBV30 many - TGTGCCTGGAGTGTAGTTAGGAACACTGAAGCTTTCTTT CAWSVVRNTEAFF